These 27 T cell receptor beta chains were all obtained from the same sample, sequenced in a study of blood T cell repertoires in COVID-19. Generated by immunoSEQ multiplex PCR, the TCRdb table keeps only in-frame clones and is missing some. The repertoire consists of some 100,000 clones, with approximately 88% occurring once and the leading ten covering around 6.5%. The sequenced sample consisted of peripheral blood. Receptors were obtained from a woman aged 60-70 years with acute or convalescent COVID-19.

The chain combines TRBV27 with TRBJ2-7; 7 bases match TRBD1. CDR1 and CDR2 (germline): MNHEY, SMNVEV (reference sequence). This CDR3 comprises 13 residues. With V trimmed by 3 bases and J by 6 bases, 5 bases remained unmatched. This CDR3 is CASSFGDRAEQYF. The CDR3 DNA follows: TGTGCCAGCAGTTTCGGGGACAGAGCCGAGCAGTACTTC.

The sample holds one count of this clone. The chain links TRBV5-6 to TRBJ1-1; 7 nucleotides agree with TRBD1. J gave up 8 bases and V 5 bases, and 12 bases lay outside the gene matches. The CDR3 has 14 residues. Germline V CDR1 and CDR2: SGHDT, YYEEEE. As DNA, the CDR3 is TGTGCCAGCAGTTTTGTGGGGACAGCGCAAGAAGCTTTCTTT. This translates into CASSFVGTAQEAFF.

The chain recombines TRBV18 with TRBJ1-1; possibly TRBD1 for D (5 bases). Trimming left V 3 bases short and J 4 bases short, with 12 bases between. The CDR3 consists of 14 residues. CDR1 is KGHSH and CDR2 is LQKENI in the germline V gene. As DNA, the CDR3 is TGTGCCAGCTCACCGGTACCCCAGGGCACTGAAGCTTTCTTT. As protein: CASSPVPQGTEAFF.

The chain links TRBV28 to TRBJ1-2, with D perhaps TRBD1 (5 bases). Per the germline V gene, CDR1 is MDHEN and CDR2 is SYDVKM. Trimming shortened V by 6 bases and J by 5 bases, and 10 bases separated the two germline ends. This CDR3 is 12 amino acids long. The CDR3 reads CASSPKGYGYTF. The CDR3 region has the DNA TGTGCCAGCAGCCCCAAGGGGTATGGCTACACCTTC.

This clone came up once. V usage is TRBV12-5 and J usage is TRBJ1-3, with unresolved D. Germline CDR1 and CDR2: LGHNT and FRNRAP. CDR3 length: 15 residues. The V end was cut by 3 bases, the J end by 0 bases, with 9 bases between. CDR3 nucleotides: TGTGCTAGTGGTTTAGTAGGAGGCTCTGGAAACACCATATATTTT. Translation: CASGLVGGSGNTIYF.

This clone showed up just a few times. This rearrangement joins TRBV11-3 to TRBJ1-4; perhaps TRBD1 as D (5 bases). The CDR3 spans 15 residues. In germline, CDR1 is SGHNT, CDR2 YENEEA. Trimming took 5 bases from V and 2 from J, leaving 12 bases between them. The CDR3 loop reads CASSQRQITNEKLFF. In DNA form, the CDR3 reads TGTGCCAGCAGCCAGCGACAGATTACTAATGAAAAACTGTTTTTT.

The chain uses TRBV1 and TRBJ2-3; no check of the table's D call, TRBD2, against the DNA was made. TRBV1 is flagged as a pseudogene. CDR3 length: 16 residues. CDR3 sequence (DNA): TGCACCAGCAGCGTGGGACTAGCGGGAGTTGGAGATACGCAGTATTTT. Translation: CTSSVGLAGVGDTQYF.

Turning to this clone: A read error may account for a junction end that differs from germline. This sequence joins TRBV28 and TRBJ1-6; D remains ambiguous. Per the germline V gene, CDR1 is MDHEN and CDR2 is SYDVKM. This CDR3 comprises 16 residues. The DNA of the CDR3 is TGTGCCAGCAGTCTGAGGACTGCCTCCAATAATTCACCCCTCCACTTT. Its translation: CASSLRTASNNSPLHF.

This chain uses TRBV5-1 with TRBJ2-5; D is uncertain. V lost 6 bases and J lost 0, with 9 bases in between. Germline V lookup: CDR1 SGHRS, CDR2 YFSETQ. The CDR3 runs to 13 residues. The CDR3 spells CASKESHQETQYF. The CDR3 coding sequence is TGCGCCAGCAAAGAGAGCCACCAAGAGACCCAGTACTTC.

The J gene is TRBJ1-5, the V gene TRBV19; tentative D call: TRBD1 (6 bases). The CDR3 sequence is 16 residues long. From germline, CDR1 is LNHDA and CDR2 SQIVND (reference sequence). V was cut by 3 bases and J by 0 bases, with 12 bases left in between. CDR3 DNA: TGTGCCAGTAGTATTGGGGGCCGACCTAGCAATCAGCCCCAGCATTTT. Protein sequence: CASSIGGRPSNQPQHF.

V and J are TRBV7-9 and TRBJ2-2; 10 bases align to TRBD2. The germline CDR1 and CDR2 sequences are SEHNR and FQNEAQ (reference sequence). V gave up 1 base and J gave up 1 base; unmatched junction bases: 9. The CDR3 consists of 19 residues. The CDR3 region has the DNA TGTGCCAGCAGCTTAGGGACTAGCGGAGAGATGAAGAACACCGGGGAGCTGTTTTTT. Amino acid sequence: CASSLGTSGEMKNTGELFF.

The rearrangement uses TRBV9 and TRBJ2-1, with 9 bases lining up with TRBD2. CDR3 length: 16 amino acids. Germline V gene lookup returns CDR1 SGDLS and CDR2 YYNGEE. The V segment lost 0 bases and the J segment 6 bases; nucleotides outside the gene matches: 7. The CDR3 bases are TGTGCCAGCAGCGTAGCGGCGGGAGGGCCTCTCAATGAGCAGTTCTTC. Residues: CASSVAAGGPLNEQFF.

The rearrangement uses TRBV27 and TRBJ1-5, with 9 nucleotides matching TRBD1. This CDR3 has 16 residues. In germline, CDR1 is MNHEY, CDR2 SMNVEV (reference sequence). Trimming took 5 bases from V and 6 from J; bases not matched to a gene: 11. CDR3: CASSPRTGEVVQPQHF. CDR3 sequence (DNA): TGTGCCAGCAGTCCCCGGACAGGGGAGGTAGTTCAGCCCCAGCATTTT.

The CDR3 loop reads CAIKPAGGPGDTQYF. CDR3 DNA sequence: TGTGCCATCAAGCCAGCGGGAGGGCCGGGAGATACGCAGTATTTT. The V and J genes are TRBV10-3 and TRBJ2-3; TRBD2 aligns across 10 bases. The CDR3 runs 15 residues. Germline V gene data show CDR1 as ENHRY and CDR2 as SYGVKD. Germline trimming cut 7 bases from V and 5 bases from J; bases unmatched to any gene: 9.

V is TRBV12-3 or TRBV12-4 and J is TRBJ2-1; D unclear. The CDR3 totals 11 residues. The V and J ends lost 5 bases and 8 bases respectively, with 7 bases between them. The CDR3 region is CASSPSYEQFF. The DNA for the CDR3 is TGTGCCAGCAGTCCAAGCTATGAGCAGTTCTTC.

The chain links TRBV18 to TRBJ1-2; 8 bases line up with TRBD1. Per germline, CDR1 KGHSH and CDR2 LQKENI. Trimming removed 3 bases from V and 7 bases from J; junction bases left unmatched: 4. The CDR3 has 13 residues. CDR3: CASSPDREIGYTF. The CDR3, as DNA: TGTGCCAGCTCACCGGACAGGGAAATTGGCTACACCTTC.

This clone turned up a few times. This sequence joins TRBV20-1 and TRBJ1-1, with no clear D. This CDR3 has 11 amino acids. CDR1 DFQATT and CDR2 SNEGSKA come from the germline V gene (reference sequence). CDR3 amino acids: CRVEGFSEAFF. The CDR3 DNA follows: TGCAGAGTGGAGGGATTCTCTGAAGCTTTCTTT.

This clone was detected only once. The V and J genes are TRBV18 and TRBJ2-1, with 11 bases aligning to TRBD2. Germline V gene lookup returns CDR1 KGHSH and CDR2 LQKENI. V gave up 3 bases and J gave up 5 bases; unmatched junction bases: 3. The length of the CDR3 is 15 residues. CDR3 coding DNA: TGTGCCAGCTCACCGGGACTAGCGGCTAACAATGAGCAGTTCTTC. This sequence encodes CASSPGLAANNEQFF.

This chain connects TRBV5-5 to TRBJ1-1, with 8 bases fitting TRBD1. The V and J ends lost 0 bases and 4 bases, in that order; junction bases with no gene match: 17. The V gene's germline CDR1 is SGHKS and CDR2 YYEKEE (reference sequence). The CDR3 totals 19 residues. In nucleotides, the CDR3 is TGTGCCAGCAGCTTGGTGTCGGGCAGGGGGCAAACGAAGGTCACTGAAGCTTTCTTT. Protein sequence: CASSLVSGRGQTKVTEAFF. Variable domain in full (rest from reference TRBV5-5 and TRBJ1-1): DAGVTQSPTHLIKTRGQQVTLRCSPISGHKSVSWYQQVLGQGPQFIFQYYEKEERGRGNFPDRFSARQFPNYSSELNVNALLLGDSALYLCASSLVSGRGQTKVTEAFFGQGTRLTVV.

The V call is TRBV6-2 or TRBV6-3, the J call TRBJ2-7, with TRBD2 matching over 9 bases. Germline loops: CDR1 MNHEY, CDR2 SVGEGT. Trimming took 6 bases from V and 3 from J; bases not matched to a gene: 3. The CDR3 runs 13 residues. The CDR3 DNA reads as TGTGCCAGCAGCCTTAGCGGGAGCTACGAGCAGTACGTC. Translation: CASSLSGSYEQYV.

CDR3 region: CASSPGTALTQETQYF. The CDR3 region has the DNA TGTGCCAGCTCACCCGGGACAGCCCTTACACAAGAGACCCAGTACTTC. The rearrangement uses TRBV18 and TRBJ2-5; the match to TRBD1 covers 7 bases. The CDR3 is made up of 16 amino acids. Germline trimming cut 3 bases from V and 2 bases from J; bases unmatched to any gene: 9. Germline assignment: CDR1 KGHSH and CDR2 LQKENI.

The rearrangement links TRBV28 to TRBJ1-5, with D perhaps TRBD1 (6 bases). The germline CDR1 and CDR2 sequences are MDHEN and SYDVKM. V was trimmed by 1 base and J by 4 bases, leaving 11 bases between them. This CDR3 is 15 amino acids long. CDR3 region: CASSLLQGPNQPQHF. CDR3 DNA: TGTGCCAGCAGTTTATTGCAGGGGCCTAATCAGCCCCAGCATTTT.

This chain uses TRBV19 with TRBJ1-3; possible D gene TRBD1, 5 bases. The CDR3 sequence is 15 residues long. The V end lost 7 bases, the J end lost 0 bases, and 13 bases lay between the germline ends. Germline values: CDR1 LNHDA, CDR2 SQIVND (reference sequence). CDR3 bases: TGTGCCAGTACAGGAGGGGTATTCTCTGGAAACACCATATATTTT. This translates into CASTGGVFSGNTIYF.

V usage is TRBV6-5 and J usage is TRBJ2-1; 8 bases are shared with TRBD2. V was clipped by 7 bases and J by 12 bases; unmatched bases: 17. The CDR3 is 15 amino acids. The germline V gene has CDR1 MNHEY and CDR2 SVGAGI. In DNA, the CDR3 is TGTGCCAGCACCCTACCGGGACTAGGAACCCAGGCGCAGTTCTTC. This gives the protein CASTLPGLGTQAQFF.

J is TRBJ1-3 and V is TRBV29-1; D remains ambiguous. V lost 3 bases and J lost 0, with 12 bases in between. This CDR3 is built from 15 residues. Germline CDR1 reads SQVTM; CDR2 reads ANQGSEA. The CDR3 DNA sequence: TGCAGCGTTGATGAGGGTAGCCTCTCTGGAAACACCATATATTTT. Its protein product is CSVDEGSLSGNTIYF.

This clone was found a few times. The V and J genes are TRBV11-3 and TRBJ2-7; 7 nucleotides align to TRBD1. The CDR3 sequence is 14 residues long. Germline assignment: CDR1 SGHNT and CDR2 YENEEA. The V and J ends lost 5 bases and 5 bases, in that order; junction bases with no gene match: 9. The CDR3 sequence: CASSPPDRYDEQYF. The CDR3 coding sequence is TGTGCCAGCAGCCCCCCGGACAGGTATGACGAGCAGTACTTC.

This clone has only one observation. The rearrangement uses TRBV7-6 and TRBJ2-3; 11 nucleotides agree with TRBD2. V lost 0 bases and J lost 3; bases outside the gene matches: 5. The CDR3 runs 17 residues. Germline V gives CDR1 SGHVS, CDR2 FNYEAQ. CDR3 sequence: CASSLAGLAVTTDTQYF. CDR3 coding DNA: TGTGCCAGCAGCTTAGCGGGACTAGCGGTTACGACAGATACGCAGTATTTT.